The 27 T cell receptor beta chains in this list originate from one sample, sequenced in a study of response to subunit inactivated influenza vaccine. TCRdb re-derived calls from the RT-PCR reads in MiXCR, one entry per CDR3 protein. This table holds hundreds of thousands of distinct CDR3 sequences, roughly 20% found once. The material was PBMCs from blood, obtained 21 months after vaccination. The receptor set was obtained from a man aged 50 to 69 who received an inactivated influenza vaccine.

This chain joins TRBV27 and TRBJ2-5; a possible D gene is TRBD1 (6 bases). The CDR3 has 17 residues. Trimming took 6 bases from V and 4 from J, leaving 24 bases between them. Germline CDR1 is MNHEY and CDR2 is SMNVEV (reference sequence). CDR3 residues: CASSLRSYRVNGETQYF. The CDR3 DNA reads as TGTGCCAGCAGCCTTAGGTCTTACAGGGTAAACGGAGAGACCCAGTACTTC.

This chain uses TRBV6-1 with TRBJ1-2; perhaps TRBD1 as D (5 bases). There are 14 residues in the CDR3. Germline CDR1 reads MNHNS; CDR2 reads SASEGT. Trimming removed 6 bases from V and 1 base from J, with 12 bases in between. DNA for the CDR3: TGTGCCAGCAGACCAAGGACATATAACTATGGCTACACCTTC. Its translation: CASRPRTYNYGYTF.

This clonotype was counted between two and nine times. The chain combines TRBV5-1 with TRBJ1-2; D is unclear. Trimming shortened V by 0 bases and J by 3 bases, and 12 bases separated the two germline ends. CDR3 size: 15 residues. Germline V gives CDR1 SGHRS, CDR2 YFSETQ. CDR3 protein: CASSLEGPGDYGYTF. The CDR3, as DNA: TGCGCCAGCAGCTTGGAGGGCCCGGGCGACTATGGCTACACCTTC.

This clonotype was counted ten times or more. The chain's CDR3 is CASSQGRGTEAFF. CDR3 nucleotides: TGTGCCAGCAGCCAAGGCAGGGGAACTGAAGCTTTCTTT. This sequence joins TRBV3-1 and TRBJ1-1; tentative D call: TRBD1 (6 bases). The V and J ends lost 1 base and 5 bases respectively, with 8 bases between them. Germline loops: CDR1 LGHDT, CDR2 YNNKEL (reference sequence). The CDR3 has 13 residues. The full variable domain, its missing parts supplied by reference TRBV3-1 and TRBJ1-1, is DTAVSQTPKYLVTQMGNDKSIKCEQNLGHDTMYWYKQDSKKFLKIMFSYNNKELIINETVPNRFSPKSPDKAHLNLHINSLELGDSAVYFCASSQGRGTEAFFGQGTRLTVV.

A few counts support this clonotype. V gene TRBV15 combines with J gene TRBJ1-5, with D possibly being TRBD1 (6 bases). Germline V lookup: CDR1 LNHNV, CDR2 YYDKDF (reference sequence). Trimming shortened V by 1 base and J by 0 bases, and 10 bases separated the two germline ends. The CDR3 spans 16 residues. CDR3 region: CATSRGTVYSNQPQHF. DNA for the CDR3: TGTGCCACCAGCAGAGGGACAGTATATAGCAATCAGCCCCAGCATTTT.

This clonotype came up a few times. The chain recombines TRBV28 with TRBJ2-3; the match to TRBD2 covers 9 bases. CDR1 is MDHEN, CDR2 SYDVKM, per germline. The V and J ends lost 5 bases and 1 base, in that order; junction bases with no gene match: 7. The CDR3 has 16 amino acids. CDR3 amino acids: CASSLLAGAGTDTQYF. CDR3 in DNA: TGTGCCAGCAGTCTATTAGCGGGAGCGGGCACAGATACGCAGTATTTT.

CDR3 residues: CASGAELAGGNEQFF. The CDR3 DNA sequence: TGTGCCAGCGGGGCCGAGCTAGCGGGGGGGAATGAGCAGTTCTTC. V is TRBV2 and J is TRBJ2-1, with 12 positions matching TRBD2. V gave up 8 bases and J gave up 7 bases; unmatched junction bases: 9. There are 15 residues in the CDR3. Germline loops: CDR1 SNHLY, CDR2 FYNNEI.

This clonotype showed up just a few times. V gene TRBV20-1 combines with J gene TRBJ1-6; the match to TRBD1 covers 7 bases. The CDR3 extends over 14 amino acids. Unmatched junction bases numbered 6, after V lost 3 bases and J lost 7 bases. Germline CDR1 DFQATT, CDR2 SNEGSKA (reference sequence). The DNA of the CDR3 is TGCAGTGCTAGCCTGGGACAGCTAAATTCACCCCTCCACTTT. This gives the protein CSASLGQLNSPLHF.

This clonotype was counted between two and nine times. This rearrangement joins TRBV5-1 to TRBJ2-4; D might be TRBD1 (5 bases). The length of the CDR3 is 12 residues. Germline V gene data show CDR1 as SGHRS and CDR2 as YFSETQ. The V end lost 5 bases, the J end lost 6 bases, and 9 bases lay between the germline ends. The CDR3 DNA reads TGCGCCAGCAGTGACAGCCCAAACATTCAGTACTTC. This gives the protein CASSDSPNIQYF.

The CDR3 loop reads CASRRTGHNQPQHF. Here the CDR3 DNA reads TGTGCCAGTAGACGGACAGGCCATAATCAGCCCCAGCATTTT. This chain connects TRBV19 to TRBJ1-5, with 7 bases matching TRBD1. The trim removed 6 bases at V and 4 bases at J, leaving 6 bases unmatched. This CDR3 comprises 14 residues. Germline CDR1 reads LNHDA; CDR2 reads SQIVND (reference sequence).

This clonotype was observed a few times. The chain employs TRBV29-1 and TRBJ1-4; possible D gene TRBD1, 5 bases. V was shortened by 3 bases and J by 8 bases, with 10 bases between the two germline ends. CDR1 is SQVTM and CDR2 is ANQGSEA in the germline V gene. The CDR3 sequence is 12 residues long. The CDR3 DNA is TGCAGCGTTGATGGGGGGATGGAAAAACTGTTTTTT. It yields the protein CSVDGGMEKLFF. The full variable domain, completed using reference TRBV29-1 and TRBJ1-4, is SAVISQKPSRDICQRGTSLTIQCQVDSQVTMMFWYRQQPGQSLTLIATANQGSEATYESGFVIDKFPISRPNLTFSTLTVSNMSPEDSSIYLCSVDGGMEKLFFGSGTQLSVL.

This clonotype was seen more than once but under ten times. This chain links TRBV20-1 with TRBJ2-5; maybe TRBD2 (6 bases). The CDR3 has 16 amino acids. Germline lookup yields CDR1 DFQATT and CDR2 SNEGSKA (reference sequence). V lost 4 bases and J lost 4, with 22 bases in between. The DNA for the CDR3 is TGCAGTGCTACGATAGTTAGCGGCCCCAGAAGAGAGACCCAGTACTTC. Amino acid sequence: CSATIVSGPRRETQYF.

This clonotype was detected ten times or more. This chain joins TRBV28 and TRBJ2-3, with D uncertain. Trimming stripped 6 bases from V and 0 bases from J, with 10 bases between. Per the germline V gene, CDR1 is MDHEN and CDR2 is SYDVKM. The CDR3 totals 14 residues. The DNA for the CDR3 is TGTGCCAGCAGCCGGTCTTTTAGCACAGATACGCAGTATTTT. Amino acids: CASSRSFSTDTQYF.

CDR3 residues: CASRPTGDTEAFF. In DNA, the CDR3 is TGTGCCAGCAGACCAACAGGGGACACTGAAGCTTTCTTT. The V and J genes are TRBV12-3 or TRBV12-4 and TRBJ1-1, with 7 bases identical to TRBD1. Trimming took 6 bases from V and 3 from J; bases not matched to a gene: 4. The length of the CDR3 is 13 residues.

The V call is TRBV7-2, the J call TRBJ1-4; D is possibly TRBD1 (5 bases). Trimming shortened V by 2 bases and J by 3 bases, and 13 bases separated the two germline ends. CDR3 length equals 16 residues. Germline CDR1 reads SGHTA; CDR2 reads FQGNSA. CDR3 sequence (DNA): TGTGCCAGCAGCTTATCCCCGACAGCCTCTAATGAAAAACTGTTTTTT. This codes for CASSLSPTASNEKLFF.

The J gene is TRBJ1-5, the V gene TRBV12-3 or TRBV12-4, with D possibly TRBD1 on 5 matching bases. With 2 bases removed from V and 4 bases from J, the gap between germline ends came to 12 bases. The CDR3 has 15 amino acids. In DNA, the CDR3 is TGTGCCAGCAGTTTATGGGACCGCGAGAATCAGCCCCAGCATTTT. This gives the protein CASSLWDRENQPQHF.

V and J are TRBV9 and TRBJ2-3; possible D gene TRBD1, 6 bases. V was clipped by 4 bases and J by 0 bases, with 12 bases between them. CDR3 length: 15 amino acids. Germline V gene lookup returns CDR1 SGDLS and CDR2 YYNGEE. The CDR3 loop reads CASSPQTGSTDTQYF. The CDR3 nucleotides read TGTGCCAGCAGCCCACAGACAGGTAGCACAGATACGCAGTATTTT.

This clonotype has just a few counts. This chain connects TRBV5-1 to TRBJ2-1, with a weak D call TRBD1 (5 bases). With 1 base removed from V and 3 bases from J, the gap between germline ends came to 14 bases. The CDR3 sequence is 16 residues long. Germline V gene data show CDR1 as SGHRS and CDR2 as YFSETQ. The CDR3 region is CASSLSFGHRYNEQFF. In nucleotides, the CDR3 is TGCGCCAGCAGCTTGAGCTTCGGACACCGCTACAATGAGCAGTTCTTC.

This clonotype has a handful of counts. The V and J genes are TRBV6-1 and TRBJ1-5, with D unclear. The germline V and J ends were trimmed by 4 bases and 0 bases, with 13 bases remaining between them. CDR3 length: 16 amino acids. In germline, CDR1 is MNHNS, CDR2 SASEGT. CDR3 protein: CASSAGQVASNQPQHF. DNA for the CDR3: TGTGCCAGCAGTGCTGGGCAAGTAGCTAGCAATCAGCCCCAGCATTTT.

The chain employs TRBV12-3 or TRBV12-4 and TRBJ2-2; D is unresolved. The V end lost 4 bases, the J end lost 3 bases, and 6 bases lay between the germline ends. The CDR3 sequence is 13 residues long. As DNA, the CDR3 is TGTGCCAGCAGTTCTGGGTACACCGGGGAGCTGTTTTTT. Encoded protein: CASSSGYTGELFF.

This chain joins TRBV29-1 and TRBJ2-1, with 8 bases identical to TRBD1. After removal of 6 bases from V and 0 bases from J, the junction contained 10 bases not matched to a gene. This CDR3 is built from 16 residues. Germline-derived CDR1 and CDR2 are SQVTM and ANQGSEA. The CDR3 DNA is TGCAGCGTACAAAGCCTGGACAGGGTCTCCTACAATGAGCAGTTCTTC. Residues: CSVQSLDRVSYNEQFF.

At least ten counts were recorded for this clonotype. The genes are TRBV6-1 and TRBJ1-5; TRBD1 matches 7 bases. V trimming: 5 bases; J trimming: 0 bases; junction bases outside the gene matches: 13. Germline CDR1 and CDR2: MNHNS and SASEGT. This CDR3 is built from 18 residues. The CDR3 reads CASSRLQRTGYSNQPQHF. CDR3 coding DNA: TGTGCCAGCAGTCGACTACAGCGGACAGGATATAGCAATCAGCCCCAGCATTTT.

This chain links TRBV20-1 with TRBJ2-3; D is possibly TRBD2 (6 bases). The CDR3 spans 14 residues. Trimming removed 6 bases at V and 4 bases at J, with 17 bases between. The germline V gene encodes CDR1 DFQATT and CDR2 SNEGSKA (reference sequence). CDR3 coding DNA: TGCAGTGCCGGGGGTAGACCAGGTTCAGATACGCAGTATTTT. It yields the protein CSAGGRPGSDTQYF.

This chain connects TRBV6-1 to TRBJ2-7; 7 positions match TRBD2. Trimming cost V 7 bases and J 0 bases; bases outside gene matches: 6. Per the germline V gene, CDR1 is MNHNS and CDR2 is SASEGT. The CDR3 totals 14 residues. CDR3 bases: TGTGCCAGCATCGGGGGGTCGTACTCCTACGAGCAGTACTTC. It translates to CASIGGSYSYEQYF.

As DNA, the CDR3 is TGTGCCAGCAGCCCAAGACTAGCGGAGCAGTTCTTC. Encoded protein: CASSPRLAEQFF. This sequence joins TRBV7-9 and TRBJ2-1; 8 nucleotides align to TRBD2. With 5 bases clipped from V and 10 bases from J, the junction kept 4 bases outside the gene matches. This CDR3 spans 12 amino acids. The germline CDR1 and CDR2 sequences are SEHNR and FQNEAQ (reference sequence).

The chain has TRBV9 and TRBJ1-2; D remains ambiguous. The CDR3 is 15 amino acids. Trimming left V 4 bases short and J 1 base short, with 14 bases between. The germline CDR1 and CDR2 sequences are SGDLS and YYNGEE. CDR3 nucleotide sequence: TGTGCCAGCAGCCATCCCCGTAGATTTAACTATGGCTACACCTTC. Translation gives CASSHPRRFNYGYTF.

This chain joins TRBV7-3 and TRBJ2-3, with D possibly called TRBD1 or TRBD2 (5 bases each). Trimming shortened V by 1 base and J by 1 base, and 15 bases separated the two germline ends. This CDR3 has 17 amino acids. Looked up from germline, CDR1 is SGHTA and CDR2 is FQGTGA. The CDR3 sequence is CASSLSPPGTGTDTQYF. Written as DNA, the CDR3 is TGTGCCAGCAGCTTAAGTCCTCCCGGGACGGGCACAGATACGCAGTATTTT.